Following are 10 T cell receptor beta chains from one sample sequenced in a study of T cells in localized non-small cell lung cancer (TCRdb year 2020). The library was made by the immunoSEQ multiplex PCR assay. Entries here come from immuneACCESS through TCRdb and include only in-frame sequences with V and J called. Some clones fail to appear in such tables; in the studies checked, an unresolved V gene covers under half of the shortfall, and the cause of the remainder is unknown. This sample comprises roughly 25,000 clones, less than 95% of them detected only once. The ten largest clones represent approximately 0.99% of the sample. Sequences were derived from peripheral blood, sampled before any cancer treatment. The receptors shown here come from a woman between 35 and 70 years old with stage I lung adenocarcinoma.

The chain employs TRBV7-9 and TRBJ1-5; D is undetermined. The V end was cut by 4 bases, the J end by 4 bases, with 14 bases between. This CDR3 is 15 amino acids long. CDR1 and CDR2 from the germline V gene are SEHNR and FQNEAQ (reference sequence). The CDR3 region is CASSSSGPINQPQHF. As DNA, the CDR3 is TGTGCCAGCAGCTCCTCGGGCCCGATAAATCAGCCCCAGCATTTT.

The chain uses TRBV5-1 and TRBJ2-2; D not certain. Trimming pared 7 bases from V and 0 bases from J, leaving 13 bases between. CDR3 size: 15 residues. Germline V gives CDR1 SGHRS, CDR2 YFSETQ. CDR3 region: CASSPDGPNTGELFF. CDR3 sequence (DNA): TGCGCCAGCTCCCCCGACGGCCCGAACACCGGGGAGCTGTTTTTT. Supplemented by reference TRBV5-1 and TRBJ2-2, the full variable domain reads KAGVTQTPRYLIKTRGQQVTLSCSPISGHRSVSWYQQTPGQGLQFLFEYFSETQRNKGNFPGRFSGRQFSNSRSEMNVSTLELGDSALYLCASSPDGPNTGELFFGEGSRLTVL.

The V gene is TRBV11-3, the J gene TRBJ1-2; D gene unclear. Deletions cut 4 bases from V and 4 bases from J, with 16 bases between. The CDR3 is 15 amino acids. Germline V CDR1 and CDR2: SGHNT, YENEEA. The CDR3 nucleotides are TGTGCCAGCAGCTCCTCGGGCGGAAGGCCCTATGGCTACACCTTC. This codes for CASSSSGGRPYGYTF.

The chain is built from TRBV6-1 and TRBJ1-2; D not certain. The germline CDR1 and CDR2 sequences are MNHNS and SASEGT. V was trimmed by 3 bases and J by 5 bases, leaving 4 bases between them. The CDR3 totals 11 residues. This CDR3 reads CASSDRYGYTF. In DNA form, the CDR3 reads TGTGCCAGCAGTGATAGGTATGGCTACACCTTC.

This clone was found once. The genes are TRBV27 and TRBJ1-1, with no clear D. The germline V gene has CDR1 MNHEY and CDR2 SMNVEV (reference sequence). This CDR3 region has 14 residues. Deletions cut 2 bases from V and 2 bases from J, with 9 bases between. This CDR3 is CASSLNRVNTEAFF. In nucleotides, the CDR3 is TGTGCCAGCAGTTTAAATAGGGTCAACACTGAAGCTTTCTTT.

This clone appeared once. The J gene is TRBJ2-7, the V gene TRBV6-5; no clear D gene. This CDR3 has 13 residues. The germline gives CDR1 MNHEY, CDR2 SVGAGI. V was trimmed by 2 bases and J by 2 bases, leaving 7 bases between them. For the CDR3, the DNA is TGTGCCAGCAGTTACGACAAGACCTACGAGCAGTACTTC. This codes for CASSYDKTYEQYF.

V is TRBV25-1 and J is TRBJ1-1; maybe TRBD1 (5 bases). This CDR3 is built from 14 residues. Trimming removed 3 bases at V and 4 bases at J, with 12 bases between. Germline CDR1 reads MGHDK; CDR2 reads SYGVNS. CDR3 amino acids: CASSDLSRGTEAFF. The DNA of the CDR3 is TGTGCCAGCAGTGACCTTTCAAGGGGCACTGAAGCTTTCTTT.

The gene calls are TRBV5-4 and TRBJ2-7; weak D call: TRBD2 (6 bases). The CDR3 spans 17 residues. Trimming took 1 base from V and 0 from J, leaving 17 bases between them. Germline assignment: CDR1 SGHNT and CDR2 YYREEE (reference sequence). The CDR3, as DNA: TGTGCCAGCAGCTTGACGTCAGGGACTTTGAGCTCCTACGAGCAGTACTTC. Protein sequence: CASSLTSGTLSSYEQYF.

The V call is TRBV5-8, the J call TRBJ2-4, with 9 nucleotides matching TRBD1. V dropped 2 bases and J dropped 0; count of bases not matched to a gene: 6. Germline loops: CDR1 SGHTS, CDR2 YDEGEE. The CDR3 contains 17 residues. The CDR3 region is CASSFTGGWIAKNIQYF. The CDR3 DNA follows: TGTGCCAGCAGCTTCACAGGGGGCTGGATAGCCAAAAACATTCAGTACTTC.

V usage is TRBV19 and J usage is TRBJ1-1; 8 nucleotides align to TRBD1. Germline V CDR1 and CDR2: LNHDA, SQIVND (reference sequence). The CDR3 extends over 14 amino acids. Germline trimming cut 7 bases from V and 4 bases from J; bases unmatched to any gene: 8. CDR3 sequence: CASTLTGGGTEAFF. The CDR3 DNA reads as TGTGCCAGTACCCTAACAGGGGGAGGCACTGAAGCTTTCTTT. The full variable domain, its missing parts supplied by reference TRBV19 and TRBJ1-1, is DGGITQSPKYLFRKEGQNVTLSCEQNLNHDAMYWYRQDPGQGLRLIYYSQIVNDFQKGDIAEGYSVSREKKESFPLTVTSAQKNPTAFYLCASTLTGGGTEAFFGQGTRLTVV.